Each of the 14 T cell receptor beta chains below was sequenced from the same sample in a study of blood T cell repertoires in COVID-19. TCRdb's copy holds only in-frame clones and misses some; the assay was immunoSEQ multiplex PCR. In the table there are approximately 240,000 clones, 80% to 85% of which are singletons. The sample was peripheral blood. All receptors come from an older woman who had recovered from COVID-19.

The rearrangement links TRBV5-4 to TRBJ1-2, with 9 bases matching TRBD1. Germline lookup yields CDR1 SGHNT and CDR2 YYREEE (reference sequence). This CDR3 has 15 amino acids. The V segment lost 4 bases and the J segment 8 bases; nucleotides outside the gene matches: 12. The CDR3 region is CASSRPGTGTGGYTF. The CDR3 coding sequence is TGTGCCAGCAGCCGTCCCGGGACAGGGACCGGCGGCTACACCTTC.

The chain joins TRBV9 to TRBJ2-5; TRBD1 matches 11 bases. Germline CDR1 is SGDLS and CDR2 is YYNGEE. The CDR3 has 15 amino acids. The ends lost 2 bases at V and 5 bases at J; junction bases unmatched: 5. CDR3 sequence: CASSVRTGGWETQYF. The CDR3 DNA sequence: TGTGCCAGCAGCGTGAGGACAGGGGGCTGGGAGACCCAGTACTTC.

The chain recombines TRBV2 with TRBJ2-7; 8 nucleotides match TRBD2. V lost 5 bases, J lost 5 bases, and 11 bases stayed unmatched. CDR3 size: 15 residues. CDR1 and CDR2 (germline): SNHLY, FYNNEI. CDR3 nucleotide sequence: TGTGCCAGCAGTATCGTAAGCGGGGGACCAAACGAGCAGTACTTC. Protein: CASSIVSGGPNEQYF.

This clone appeared a single time. The chain couples TRBV5-1 to TRBJ2-7; 9 nucleotides line up with TRBD1. Trimming took 8 bases from V and 0 from J; bases not matched to a gene: 6. This CDR3 has 14 amino acids. The germline CDR1 and CDR2 sequences are SGHRS and YFSETQ. In DNA form, the CDR3 reads TGCGCCAGTAAACCGGGACAGGGCTCCTACGAGCAGTACTTC. Translated, it gives CASKPGQGSYEQYF. The entire variable domain, with the rest obtained from reference TRBV5-1 and TRBJ2-7, is as follows: KAGVTQTPRYLIKTRGQQVTLSCSPISGHRSVSWYQQTPGQGLQFLFEYFSETQRNKGNFPGRFSGRQFSNSRSEMNVSTLELGDSALYLCASKPGQGSYEQYFGPGTRLTVT.

Here the CDR3 reads CASSVAGGTGSSYNEQFF. The DNA for the CDR3 is TGTGCCAGCAGCGTAGCTGGGGGGACAGGGAGCTCCTACAATGAGCAGTTCTTC. The gene calls are TRBV9 and TRBJ2-1; 9 nucleotides align to TRBD1. CDR1 is SGDLS, CDR2 YYNGEE, per germline. Losses at the gene ends were 0 bases for V and 0 bases for J; bases not matched to a gene: 7. The CDR3 is 18 amino acids.

V gene TRBV10-3 combines with J gene TRBJ1-4, with D tentatively TRBD1 (5 bases). Deletions cut 5 bases from V and 7 bases from J, with 32 bases between. Germline values: CDR1 ENHRY, CDR2 SYGVKD. The CDR3 has 20 residues. CDR3 sequence reads: CAISPGRDPGLPGRGEKLFF. Written as DNA, the CDR3 is TGTGCCATCAGTCCCGGCCGGGACCCGGGTCTCCCGGGGCGGGGTGAAAAACTGTTTTTT.

CDR3 sequence (DNA): TGTGCCAGTAGGGGAACAGGGTCCTGGGGTCAGCCCCAGCATTTT. This gives the protein CASRGTGSWGQPQHF. This rearrangement joins TRBV19 to TRBJ1-5; TRBD1 might be the D (6 bases). Germline CDR1 reads LNHDA; CDR2 reads SQIVND (reference sequence). Trimming took 6 bases from V and 6 from J, leaving 18 bases between them. This CDR3 spans 15 amino acids.

The chain is built from TRBV5-1 and TRBJ2-7; TRBD1 agrees at 9 bases. Germline V CDR1 and CDR2: SGHRS, YFSETQ. The CDR3 extends over 14 amino acids. V shed 3 bases, J shed 1 base, and the junction held 2 bases outside the gene matches. The CDR3 DNA follows: TGCGCCAGCAGCTCGACAGGGGGTTCCTACGAGCAGTACTTC. Its translation is CASSSTGGSYEQYF.

This chain joins TRBV6-5 and TRBJ1-4; TRBD1 matches 10 bases. With 5 bases clipped from V and 6 bases from J, the junction kept 3 bases outside the gene matches. CDR1 and CDR2 from the germline V gene are MNHEY and SVGAGI. The length of the CDR3 is 14 residues. The CDR3 loop is CASSPGTGDEKLFF. DNA of the CDR3: TGTGCCAGCAGTCCCGGGACAGGGGATGAAAAACTGTTTTTT.

The chain joins TRBV2 to TRBJ2-7; TRBD1 aligns across 11 bases. Germline-derived CDR1 and CDR2 are SNHLY and FYNNEI. The V gene end was trimmed by 6 bases and the J gene end by 2 bases; junction bases not matched to a gene: 6. The CDR3 covers 15 residues. The CDR3 reads CASRSDRGRAYEQYF. CDR3 DNA: TGTGCCAGCAGATCGGACAGGGGGCGGGCCTACGAGCAGTACTTC.

The V gene is TRBV5-1, the J gene TRBJ1-2; 10 bases line up with TRBD1. CDR1 is SGHRS, CDR2 YFSETQ, per germline. This CDR3 spans 17 amino acids. The V segment lost 4 bases and the J segment 8 bases; nucleotides outside the gene matches: 17. The CDR3 is CASSLGTGARMTKGYTF. CDR3 DNA: TGCGCCAGCAGCCTGGGGACAGGGGCTCGAATGACTAAAGGCTACACCTTC. Full variable domain (remainder filled in from reference TRBV5-1 and TRBJ1-2): KAGVTQTPRYLIKTRGQQVTLSCSPISGHRSVSWYQQTPGQGLQFLFEYFSETQRNKGNFPGRFSGRQFSNSRSEMNVSTLELGDSALYLCASSLGTGARMTKGYTFGSGTRLTVV.

The chain carries TRBV3-1 (or the pseudogene TRBV3-2) and TRBJ1-1, with a weak D call TRBD1 (6 bases). The CDR3 is made up of 15 amino acids. Germline assignment: CDR1 LGHDT and CDR2 YNNKEL (reference sequence). Trimming shortened V by 4 bases and J by 0 bases, and 12 bases separated the two germline ends. CDR3 protein: CASSPLRGLNTEAFF. CDR3 sequence (DNA): TGTGCCAGCAGCCCACTCAGGGGCTTGAACACTGAAGCTTTCTTT.

The chain couples TRBV7-2 to TRBJ2-5, with no clear D. V lost 2 bases, J lost 1 base, and 8 bases lay in between. Germline assignment: CDR1 SGHTA and CDR2 FQGNSA. The length of the CDR3 is 14 residues. The chain's CDR3 is CASSLLVGQETQYF. CDR3 DNA sequence: TGTGCCAGCAGCTTACTAGTGGGCCAAGAGACCCAGTACTTC. Full variable domain (rest looked up from reference TRBV7-2 and TRBJ2-5): GAGVSQSPSNKVTEKGKDVELRCDPISGHTALYWYRQSLGQGLEFLIYFQGNSAPDKSGLPSDRFSAERTGGSVSTLTIQRTQQEDSAVYLCASSLLVGQETQYFGPGTRLLVL.

The gene calls are TRBV2 and TRBJ1-4; 9 bases line up with TRBD1. Germline V gene lookup returns CDR1 SNHLY and CDR2 FYNNEI. The length of the CDR3 is 11 residues. V gave up 8 bases and J gave up 17 bases; unmatched junction bases: 9. CDR3 sequence: CASAPGTGIFF. For the CDR3, the DNA is TGTGCCAGCGCCCCCGGGACAGGGATATTTTTT.